The sequence of this T cell receptor (beta chain) was determined in a study of OX40 agonist ivuxolimab in advanced cancers. In the study overall: Cohort: roughly 79% men, mean age 60, aged roughly 20 to 79.

Assay: immunoSEQ multiplex PCR; the TCRdb copy retains only in-frame clones and omits some. The top ten hold about 0.8% of the sample, which has about 77,000 clones, about four fifths seen once. V shed 4 bases and J 0 bases; nucleotides not matched to a gene: 7. The CDR3 has 15 amino acids. From germline, CDR1 is SGHRS and CDR2 YFSETQ. Whole-study findings and limits: CD4+ T cells averaged fewer expanded clones than CD8+ T cells. CD4+ and CD8+ blood T cells expanded clonally by week 6 at 0.1 to 3.0 mg/kg. Expanded peripheral T cell antigen specificity was not determined.

Of note for this clone: Its target is unknown.

The sample consisted of CD4+ or CD8+ T cells sorted from blood, taken in a trial of the OX40 agonist ivuxolimab. This sequence was found in an adult with an advanced solid tumor such as melanoma, head and neck, liver or kidney cancer. The V and J genes are TRBV5-1 and TRBJ2-7; TRBD2 agrees at 7 bases. The CDR3 spells CASSQGGTDSYEQYF. In nucleotides, the CDR3 is TGCGCCAGCAGCCAGGGAGGGACGGACTCCTACGAGCAGTACTTC.